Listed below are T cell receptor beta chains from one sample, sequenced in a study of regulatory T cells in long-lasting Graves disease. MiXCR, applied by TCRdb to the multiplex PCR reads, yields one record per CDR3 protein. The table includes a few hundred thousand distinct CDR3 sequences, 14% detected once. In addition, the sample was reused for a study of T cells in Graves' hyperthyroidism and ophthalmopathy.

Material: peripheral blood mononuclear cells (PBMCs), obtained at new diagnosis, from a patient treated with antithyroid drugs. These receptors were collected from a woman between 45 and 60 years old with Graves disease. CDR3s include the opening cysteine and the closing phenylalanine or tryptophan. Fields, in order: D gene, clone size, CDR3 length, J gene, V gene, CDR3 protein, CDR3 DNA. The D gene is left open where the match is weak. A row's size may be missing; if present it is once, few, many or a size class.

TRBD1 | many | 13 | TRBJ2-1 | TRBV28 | CASSLPQGQEQFF | TGTGCCAGCAGTCTACCGCAGGGACAGGAGCAGTTCTTC
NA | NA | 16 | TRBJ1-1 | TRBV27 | CASRPIQGKSNTEAFF | TGTGCCAGCAGGCCAATCCAAGGGAAGTCGAACACTGAAGCTTTCTTT
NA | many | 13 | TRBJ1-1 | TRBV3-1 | CASSPLGWGEAFF | TGTGCCAGCAGCCCATTAGGGTGGGGTGAAGCTTTCTTT
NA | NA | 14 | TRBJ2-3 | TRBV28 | CASSLGQGRDTLYF | TGTGCCAGCAGTTTGGGTCAGGGGCGAGATACGCTGTATTTT
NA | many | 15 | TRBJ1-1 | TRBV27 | CASSPQIDRGTEAFF | TGTGCCAGCAGTCCCCAAATTGATAGGGGCACTGAAGCTTTCTTT
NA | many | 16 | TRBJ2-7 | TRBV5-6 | CASSLGSTVNPYEQYF | TGTGCCAGCAGCTTGGGCTCTACAGTGAATCCCTACGAGCAGTACTTC
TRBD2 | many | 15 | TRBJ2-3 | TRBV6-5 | CASSLERGYTDTQYF | TGTGCCAGCAGTTTAGAGCGGGGGTACACAGATACGCAGTATTTT
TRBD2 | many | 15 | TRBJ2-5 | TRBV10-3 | CAISAGTSSQETQYF | TGTGCCATCAGTGCCGGGACTAGCTCACAAGAGACCCAGTACTTC
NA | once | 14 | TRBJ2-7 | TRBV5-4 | CASSPRDSFREQYF | TGTGCCAGCAGCCCCCGGGACTCCTTTCGCGAGCAGTACTTC
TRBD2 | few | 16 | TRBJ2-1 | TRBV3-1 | CASSQASGSPYNEQFF | TGTGCCAGCAGCCAGGCTAGCGGGAGCCCCTACAATGAGCAGTTCTTC
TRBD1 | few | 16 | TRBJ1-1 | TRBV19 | CASSIDLFTGVTEAFF | TGTGCCAGTAGTATAGATCTCTTTACAGGGGTCACTGAAGCTTTCTTT
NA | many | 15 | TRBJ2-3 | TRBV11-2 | CASSSAQRFTDTQYF | TGTGCCAGCAGCTCAGCTCAGCGATTCACAGATACGCAGTATTTT
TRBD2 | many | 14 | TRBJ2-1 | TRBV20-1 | CSASPTSGGNEQFF | TGCAGTGCTAGCCCGACTAGCGGGGGGAATGAGCAGTTCTTC
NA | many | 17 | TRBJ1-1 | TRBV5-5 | CASSLGLADWENTEAFF | TGTGCCAGCAGCTTGGGATTGGCAGATTGGGAGAACACTGAAGCTTTCTTT
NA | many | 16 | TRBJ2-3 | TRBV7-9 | CASSLEGQGNTDTQYF | TGTGCCAGCAGCTTAGAAGGTCAGGGGAACACAGATACGCAGTATTTT
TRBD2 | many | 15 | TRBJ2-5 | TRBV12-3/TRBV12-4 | CASSLTSGRLETQYF | TGTGCCAGCAGTTTAACTAGCGGGAGGTTGGAGACCCAGTACTTC
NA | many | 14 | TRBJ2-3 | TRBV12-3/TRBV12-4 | CASSSIIKTDTQYF | TGTGCCAGCAGTTCTATCATAAAAACAGATACGCAGTATTTT
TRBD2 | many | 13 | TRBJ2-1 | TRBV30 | CAWIAGTYNEQFF | TGTGCCTGGATAGCGGGAACTTACAATGAGCAGTTCTTC
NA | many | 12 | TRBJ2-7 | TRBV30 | CAWSQAPHEQYF | TGTGCCTGGAGTCAAGCGCCCCACGAGCAGTACTTC
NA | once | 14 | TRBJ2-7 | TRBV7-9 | CASSLVEPPYEQYF | TGTGCCAGCAGCTTAGTCGAACCGCCCTACGAGCAGTACTTC
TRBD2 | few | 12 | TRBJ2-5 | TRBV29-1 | CSAMLAEETQYF | TGCAGCGCGATGCTAGCGGAAGAGACCCAGTACTTC
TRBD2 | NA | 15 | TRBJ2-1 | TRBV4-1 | CASSGTSGRGNEQFF | TGCGCCAGCAGCGGGACTAGCGGGAGGGGCAATGAGCAGTTCTTC